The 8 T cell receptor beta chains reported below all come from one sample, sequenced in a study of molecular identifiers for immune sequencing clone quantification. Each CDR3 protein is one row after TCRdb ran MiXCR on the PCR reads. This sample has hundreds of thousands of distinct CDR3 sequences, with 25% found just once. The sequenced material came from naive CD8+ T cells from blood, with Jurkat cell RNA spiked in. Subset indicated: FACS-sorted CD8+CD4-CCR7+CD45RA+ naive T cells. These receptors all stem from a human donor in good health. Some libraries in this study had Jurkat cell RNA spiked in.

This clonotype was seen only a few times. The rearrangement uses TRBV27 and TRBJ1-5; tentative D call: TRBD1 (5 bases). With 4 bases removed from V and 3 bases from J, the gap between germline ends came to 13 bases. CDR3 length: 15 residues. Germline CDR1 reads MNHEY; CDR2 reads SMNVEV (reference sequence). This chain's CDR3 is CASSSEWGYNQPQHF. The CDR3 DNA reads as TGTGCCAGCAGTTCCGAGTGGGGCTACAATCAGCCCCAGCATTTT.

CDR3 DNA sequence: TGCAGTGCTACTACTCAGGGGGCAGGAAACACCATATATTTT. It is translated as CSATTQGAGNTIYF. The chain is built from TRBV20-1 and TRBJ1-3, with 8 positions matching TRBD1. This CDR3 is built from 14 residues. V lost 4 bases and J lost 4; bases outside the gene matches: 6. CDR1 DFQATT and CDR2 SNEGSKA come from the germline V gene (reference sequence).

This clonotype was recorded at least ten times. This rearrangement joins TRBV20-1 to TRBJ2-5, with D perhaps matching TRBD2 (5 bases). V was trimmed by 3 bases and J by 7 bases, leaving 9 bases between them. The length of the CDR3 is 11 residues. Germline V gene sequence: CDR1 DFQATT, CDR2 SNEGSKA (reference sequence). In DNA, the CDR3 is TGCAGTGCTAGGGAGGTTGGGACCCAGTACTTC. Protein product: CSAREVGTQYF.

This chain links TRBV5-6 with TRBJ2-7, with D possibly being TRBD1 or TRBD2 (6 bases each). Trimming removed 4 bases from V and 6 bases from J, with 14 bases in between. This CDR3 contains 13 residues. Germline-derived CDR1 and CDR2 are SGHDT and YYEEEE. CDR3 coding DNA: TGTGCCAGCAGCGAGGACGGGGGCCGCGAGCAGTACTTC. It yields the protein CASSEDGGREQYF.

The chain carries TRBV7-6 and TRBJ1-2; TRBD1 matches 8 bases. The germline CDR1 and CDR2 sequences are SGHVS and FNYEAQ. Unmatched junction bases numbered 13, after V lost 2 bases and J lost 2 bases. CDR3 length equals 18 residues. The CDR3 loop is CASSLFFGGTGGNYGYTF. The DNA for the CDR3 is TGTGCCAGCAGCTTATTTTTCGGGGGTACAGGGGGGAACTATGGCTACACCTTC.

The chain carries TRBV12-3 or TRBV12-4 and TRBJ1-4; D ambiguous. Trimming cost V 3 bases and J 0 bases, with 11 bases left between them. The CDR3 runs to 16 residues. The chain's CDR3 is CASSFSAATTNEKLFF. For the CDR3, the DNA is TGTGCCAGCAGTTTCTCTGCCGCCACAACTAATGAAAAACTGTTTTTT.

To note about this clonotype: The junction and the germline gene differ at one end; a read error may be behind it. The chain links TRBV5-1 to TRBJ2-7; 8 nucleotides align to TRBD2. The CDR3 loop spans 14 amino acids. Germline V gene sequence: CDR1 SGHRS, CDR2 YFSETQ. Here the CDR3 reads CVSSFSGTSYEQYF. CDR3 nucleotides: TGCGTCAGCAGCTTTAGCGGGACCTCATACGAGCAGTACTTC.

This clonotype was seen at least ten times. The CDR3 DNA reads TGTGCCAGCAGTCCCCCAGGGTCCCCCTACGAGCAGTACTTC. This encodes CASSPPGSPYEQYF. The chain uses TRBV27 and TRBJ2-7; the D gene is possibly TRBD1 (5 bases). The V gene lost 5 bases and the J gene lost 2 bases, with 13 bases spanning the gap. The CDR3 is 14 residues long. CDR1 MNHEY and CDR2 SMNVEV come from the germline V gene (reference sequence).